Listed below are T cell receptor beta chains from one sample, sequenced in a study of technical replicates of blood from a few donors. The table came from immunoSEQ multiplex PCR; TCRdb's copy has only in-frame clones and leaves some out. The profile shows fewer than 70,000 clones, less than 90% of them singletons. The specimen was PBMCs. These receptors all come from a human donor in good health. Some clones in this sample may be carry-over from other donors' samples. CDR3s include the opening cysteine and the closing phenylalanine or tryptophan. A D gene is named only where the DNA matches it firmly. Size tells how often a clone was seen (once, few, many) or the class of an expanded clone, and some rows leave it out.

TRBV4-1	TRBJ1-2	once	-	TGCGCCAGCAGCCAAGATACCCGAGCCCCCTCTTATGGCTACACCTTC	CASSQDTRAPSYGYTF
TRBV29-1	TRBJ1-1	-	TRBD1	TGCAGCGTTGGGGGGCAGGGGGCGAACACTGAAGCTTTCTTT	CSVGGQGANTEAFF
TRBV15	TRBJ2-5	-	TRBD2	TGTGCCACCAGTAAGACTAGCGGGAACCAAGAGACCCAGTACTTC	CATSKTSGNQETQYF
TRBV19	TRBJ1-5	-	TRBD1	TGTGCCAGTAGCAAGGACAGGGTCAATCAGCCCCAGCATTTT	CASSKDRVNQPQHF
TRBV2	TRBJ2-7	-	-	TGTGCCAGCAGTGATTCGGGAACGGGCGAGCAGTACTTC	CASSDSGTGEQYF
TRBV2	TRBJ1-5	-	TRBD1	TGTGCCAGCAGTGAAACAGGGGGCTGGAATCAGCCCCAGCATTTT	CASSETGGWNQPQHF
TRBV30	TRBJ1-4	-	-	TGTGCCTGGAGTGTACAGGCGGCAACTAATGAAAAACTGTTTTTT	CAWSVQAATNEKLFF
TRBV30	TRBJ1-1	few	TRBD1	TGTGCCTGGAATTCACAGGGGGGTAACACTGAAGCTTTCTTT	CAWNSQGGNTEAFF
TRBV7-9	TRBJ2-1	-	TRBD2	TGTGCCAGCAGCTCGACTAGCGGGAGAAGCGAGCAGTTCTTC	CASSSTSGRSEQFF
TRBV11-2	TRBJ2-1	-	TRBD2	TGTGCCAGCAGCCGTAGCAGTGGCGGGAGTACCTATGAGCAGTTCTTC	CASSRSSGGSTYEQFF
TRBV15	TRBJ2-7	-	TRBD1	TGTGCCACCGGCCGGGACAGGGGGTCCTACGAGCAGTACTTC	CATGRDRGSYEQYF
TRBV4-2	TRBJ2-1	-	TRBD1	TGTGCCAGCAGCCAATCCCCGGGACAGTCCTACAATGAGCAGTTCTTC	CASSQSPGQSYNEQFF
TRBV7-8	TRBJ1-5	few	-	TGTGCCAGCAGCATAGGGGGGAGGAATGGCAATCAGCCCCAGCATTTT	CASSIGGRNGNQPQHF
TRBV28	TRBJ2-4	-	TRBD2	TGTGCCAGCAGCAGCGGGGGGCAACTAGCCAAAAACATTCAGTACTTC	CASSSGGQLAKNIQYF
TRBV30	TRBJ2-7	-	TRBD2	TGTGCCTGGAGTAGGGCGGGGGACCACGAGCAGTACTTC	CAWSRAGDHEQYF
TRBV18	TRBJ1-1	-	-	TGTGCCAGCTCACCACCTGCGGGGAACACTGAAGCTTTCTTT	CASSPPAGNTEAFF
TRBV19	TRBJ1-2	once	-	TGTGCCAGTAGTAACGCTGGACAAGCTAACTATGGCTACACCTTC	CASSNAGQANYGYTF
TRBV5-6	TRBJ2-1	-	TRBD2	TGTGCCAGCAGCCCACGGTACGCGGGGGGGCAGTCGCAGTTCTTC	CASSPRYAGGQSQFF
TRBV4-3	TRBJ2-3	-	-	TGCGCCAGCAGCCAAGAACCGGGAAATACGCAGTATTTT	CASSQEPGNTQYF
TRBV7-9	TRBJ1-6	-	-	TGTGCCAGCACTCCCCCGGGGTCTTTGGATTCACCCCTCCACTTT	CASTPPGSLDSPLHF
TRBV11-2	TRBJ1-6	once	-	TGTGCCAGCAGACGACCATTTTCAGGGGTTAATTCACCCCTCCACTTT	CASRRPFSGVNSPLHF
TRBV10-3	TRBJ2-7	few	-	TGTGCCATCAGTGAGGGACGACAGGAGCAGTACTTC	CAISEGRQEQYF
TRBV10-1	TRBJ2-7	-	TRBD1	TGCGCCAGCAACAGGGGGCTCCACGAGCAGTACTTC	CASNRGLHEQYF
TRBV11-1	TRBJ2-7	-	-	TGTGCCAGCAGCCGGCGTCTGACAGGATCCTACGAGCAGTACTTC	CASSRRLTGSYEQYF
TRBV11-3	TRBJ2-5	-	TRBD2	TGTGCCAGCAGCCTTAGCGGGAGGGCCTATGAGACCCAGTACTTC	CASSLSGRAYETQYF
TRBV6-5	TRBJ2-2	few	-	TGTGCCAGCAGTTGGGTAGCGGTGAACACCGGGGAGCTGTTTTTT	CASSWVAVNTGELFF
TRBV7-2	TRBJ2-7	-	-	TGTGCCAGCAGCAAGGGGGTGGAGCAGTACTTC	CASSKGVEQYF
TRBV11-2	TRBJ2-5	-	TRBD1	TGTGCCAGCAGCTTAGGGCAGGGGGCCTTCCAAGAGACCCAGTACTTC	CASSLGQGAFQETQYF
TRBV7-3	TRBJ2-2	-	TRBD1	TGTGCCAGCAGCCCGACAGGGGGGAACACCGGGGAGCTGTTTTTT	CASSPTGGNTGELFF
TRBV29-1	TRBJ2-1	-	-	TGCAGCGTTGAAGACGGATACAGGAACAATGAGCAGTTCTTC	CSVEDGYRNNEQFF
TRBV11-2	TRBJ2-7	-	-	TGTGCCAGCAGTCAACAGGGCGCCGAGCAGTACTTC	CASSQQGAEQYF
TRBV30	TRBJ1-2	-	TRBD1	TGTGCCTGGGACAGGGGGCTTTATGGCTACACCTTC	CAWDRGLYGYTF
TRBV6-5	TRBJ2-3	-	-	TGTGCCAGCAGTTACGCTAGCGCTACAGATACGCAGTATTTT	CASSYASATDTQYF
TRBV7-2	TRBJ2-7	-	TRBD2	TGTGCCAGCAGCATCGGACTAGCGATTACCTACGAGCAGTACTTC	CASSIGLAITYEQYF
TRBV18	TRBJ2-2	-	-	TGTGCCAGCTCACCGAGGACTCTTAACACCGGGGAGCTGTTTTTT	CASSPRTLNTGELFF